Detailed here is one TCR beta chain. The antigen is not known. Using its own MiXCR run on the 5' RACE reads, TCRdb lists one record per CDR3 protein. The repertoire holds about 250,000 distinct CDR3 sequences, with about 8% as singletons. This record comes from a study of identical twins. With 5 bases clipped from V and 3 bases from J, the junction kept 5 bases outside the gene matches. Germline CDR1 and CDR2: MDHEN and SYDVKM. The CDR3 covers 14 residues. Study outcomes and limitations: Insertions ran lower in abundant cord blood beta clonotypes, though not in memory repertoires.

This sample was also put to use in a study of yellow fever vaccine responses in identical twins.

Sequenced input: CD8+ T cells sorted from blood. The chain is built from TRBV28 and TRBJ2-7, with 9 positions matching TRBD1. This receptor was obtained from a woman between 18 and 29 years old in good health. The CDR3 region is CASSGDRVVYEQYF. CDR3 in DNA: TGTGCCAGCAGTGGGGACAGGGTGGTCTACGAGCAGTACTTC. The full variable domain, with the rest looked up from reference TRBV28 and TRBJ2-7, is DVKVTQSSRYLVKRTGEKVFLECVQDMDHENMFWYRQDPGLGLRLIYFSYDVKMKEKGDIPEGYSVSREKKERFSLILESASTNQTSMYLCASSGDRVVYEQYFGPGTRLTVT.